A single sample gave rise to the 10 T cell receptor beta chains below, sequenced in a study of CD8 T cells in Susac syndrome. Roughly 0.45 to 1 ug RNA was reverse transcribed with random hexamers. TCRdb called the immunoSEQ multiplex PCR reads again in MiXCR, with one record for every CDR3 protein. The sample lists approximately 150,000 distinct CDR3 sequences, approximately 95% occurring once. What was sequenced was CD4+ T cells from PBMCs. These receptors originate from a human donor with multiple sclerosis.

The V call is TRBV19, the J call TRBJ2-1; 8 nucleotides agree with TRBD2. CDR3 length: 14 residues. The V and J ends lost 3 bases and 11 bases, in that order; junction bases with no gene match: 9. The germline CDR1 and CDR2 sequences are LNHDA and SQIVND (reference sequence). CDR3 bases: TGTGCCAGTAGTATTGAGCGGGGGCCGAGGAAGCAGTTCTTC. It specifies CASSIERGPRKQFF.

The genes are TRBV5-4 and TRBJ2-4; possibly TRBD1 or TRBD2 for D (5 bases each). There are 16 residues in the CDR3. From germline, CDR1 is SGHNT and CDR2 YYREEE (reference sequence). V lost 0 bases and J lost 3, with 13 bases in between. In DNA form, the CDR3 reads TGTGCCAGCAGCTTGGGGGGGAAGAGCGACAAAAACATTCAGTACTTC. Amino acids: CASSLGGKSDKNIQYF.

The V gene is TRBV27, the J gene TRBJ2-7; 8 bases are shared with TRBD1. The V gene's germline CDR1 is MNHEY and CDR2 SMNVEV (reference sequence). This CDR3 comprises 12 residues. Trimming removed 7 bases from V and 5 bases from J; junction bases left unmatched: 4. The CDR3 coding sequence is TGTGCCAGCAAACAGGGGGGCCACGAGCAGTACTTC. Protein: CASKQGGHEQYF.

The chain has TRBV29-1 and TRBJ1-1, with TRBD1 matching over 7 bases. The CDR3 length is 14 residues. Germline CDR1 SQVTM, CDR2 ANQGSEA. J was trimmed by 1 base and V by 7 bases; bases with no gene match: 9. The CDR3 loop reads CSAPPGGRNTEAFF. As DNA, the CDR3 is TGCAGCGCCCCCCCAGGGGGTAGGAACACTGAAGCTTTCTTT.

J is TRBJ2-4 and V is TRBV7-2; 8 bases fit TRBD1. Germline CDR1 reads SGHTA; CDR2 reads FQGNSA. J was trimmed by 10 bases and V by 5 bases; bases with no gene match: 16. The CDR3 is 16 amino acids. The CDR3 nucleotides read TGTGCCAGCAGCCCGGGGACAGGCCGCCCATTAAGTATTCAGTACTTC. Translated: CASSPGTGRPLSIQYF.

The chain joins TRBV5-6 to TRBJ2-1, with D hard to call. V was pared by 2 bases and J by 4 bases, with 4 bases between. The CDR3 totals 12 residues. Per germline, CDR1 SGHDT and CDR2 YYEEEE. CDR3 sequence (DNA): TGTGCCAGCAGCTTTAGATACAATGAGCAGTTCTTC. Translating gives CASSFRYNEQFF.

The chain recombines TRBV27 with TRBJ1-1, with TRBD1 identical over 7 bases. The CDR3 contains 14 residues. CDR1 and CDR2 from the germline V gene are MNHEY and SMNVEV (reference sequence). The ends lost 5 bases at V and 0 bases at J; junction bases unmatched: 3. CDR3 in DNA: TGTGCCAGCAGTAAGGGACAGCTGAACACTGAAGCTTTCTTT. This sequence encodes CASSKGQLNTEAFF.

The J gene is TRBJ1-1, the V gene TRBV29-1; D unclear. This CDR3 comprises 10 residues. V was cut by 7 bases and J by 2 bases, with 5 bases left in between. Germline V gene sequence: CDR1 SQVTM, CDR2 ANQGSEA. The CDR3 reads CSAHNTEAFF. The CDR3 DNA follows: TGCAGCGCCCACAACACTGAAGCTTTCTTT. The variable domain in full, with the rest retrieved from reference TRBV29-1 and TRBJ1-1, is SAVISQKPSRDICQRGTSLTIQCQVDSQVTMMFWYRQQPGQSLTLIATANQGSEATYESGFVIDKFPISRPNLTFSTLTVSNMSPEDSSIYLCSAHNTEAFFGQGTRLTVV.

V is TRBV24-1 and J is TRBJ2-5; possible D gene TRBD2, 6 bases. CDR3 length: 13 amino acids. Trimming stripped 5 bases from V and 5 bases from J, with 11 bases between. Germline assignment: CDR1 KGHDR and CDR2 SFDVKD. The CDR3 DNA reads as TGTGCCACCAGTGCCCCGGGGGAGGAGACCCAGTACTTC. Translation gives CATSAPGEETQYF.

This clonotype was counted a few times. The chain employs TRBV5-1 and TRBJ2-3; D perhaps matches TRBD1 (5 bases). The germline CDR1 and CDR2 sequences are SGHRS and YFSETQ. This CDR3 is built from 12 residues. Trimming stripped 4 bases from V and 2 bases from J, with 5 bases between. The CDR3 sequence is CASSGATDTQYF. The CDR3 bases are TGCGCCAGCAGCGGGGCCACAGATACGCAGTATTTT.